Presented here are 30 T cell receptor beta chains from one specimen sequenced in a study of human thymus T cells. Produced via immunoSEQ multiplex PCR; TCRdb's table is partial and in-frame only. The table includes 65,000 to 90,000 clones, 90% to 95% detected once. Resected material from corrective heart surgery provided the thymus tissue analysed. Material for sequencing was thymus tissue. The receptor set was obtained from a girl under three years old with a congenital heart defect but otherwise immunologically healthy.

This clone was seen a single time. Here the CDR3 omits its conserved ending phenylalanine or tryptophan, so a read error is the likely source. The limits of the CDR3 on the DNA are not certain, so only TCRdb's listed CDR3 is given. The J gene is TRBJ1-1, the V gene TRBV20-1. Germline loops: CDR1 DFQATT, CDR2 SNEGSKA (reference sequence). The CDR3 length is 10 residues, termini included. CDR3 loop: CSASTLPPMK.

This sequence joins TRBV5-1 and TRBJ1-3; D unclear. The CDR3 sequence is 15 residues long. Looked up from germline, CDR1 is SGHRS and CDR2 is YFSETQ. Trimming shortened V by 1 base and J by 2 bases, and 10 bases separated the two germline ends. As DNA, the CDR3 is TGCGCCAGCAGCTTGAACGGGCTAGCTGGAAACACCATATATTTT. Residues: CASSLNGLAGNTIYF.

The gene calls are TRBV2 and TRBJ2-1, with D unclear. Trimming took 7 bases from V and 8 from J, leaving 12 bases between them. CDR1 is SNHLY, CDR2 FYNNEI, per germline. The CDR3 covers 12 residues. The CDR3 nucleotides are TGTGCCAGCAAGGCCTCTTGGGATGAGCAGTTCTTC. Its translation is CASKASWDEQFF.

This chain links TRBV29-1 with TRBJ1-1; 7 bases fit TRBD1. V gave up 6 bases and J gave up 0 bases; unmatched junction bases: 4. The germline V gene encodes CDR1 SQVTM and CDR2 ANQGSEA. This CDR3 comprises 13 residues. CDR3 DNA: TGCAGCGTAGCCAGGGGGGTGAACACTGAAGCTTTCTTT. It yields the protein CSVARGVNTEAFF.

This chain links TRBV6-6 with TRBJ1-4; D not resolved. The CDR3 length is 13 residues. Trimming took 10 bases from V and 4 from J, leaving 13 bases between them. The germline CDR1 and CDR2 sequences are MNHNY and SVGAGI (reference sequence). The CDR3 loop is CATGHSFNEKLFF. The CDR3 DNA reads as TGTGCCACAGGTCACAGCTTTAATGAAAAACTGTTTTTT.

The chain has TRBV7-9 and TRBJ1-1, with TRBD1 as a possible D gene (5 bases). CDR3 length equals 13 residues. V lost 2 bases to trimming and J lost 3 bases, with 7 bases between them. CDR1 and CDR2 from the germline V gene are SEHNR and FQNEAQ (reference sequence). The CDR3 DNA is TGTGCCAGCAGCTTAATGGGGGACACTGAAGCTTTCTTT. Protein product: CASSLMGDTEAFF.

This chain links TRBV4-1 with TRBJ2-7; TRBD1 agrees at 8 bases. From germline, CDR1 is MGHRA and CDR2 YSYEKL. The CDR3 has 15 residues. The junction had 3 bases not matched to a gene; V was cut back by 1 base and J by 1 base. The CDR3 protein is CASSQGDRPSYEQYF. The CDR3 DNA follows: TGCGCCAGCAGCCAAGGGGACAGGCCGTCCTACGAGCAGTACTTC.

V is TRBV4-1 and J is TRBJ2-7; 8 bases fit TRBD2. This CDR3 spans 18 amino acids. CDR1 and CDR2 from the germline V gene are MGHRA and YSYEKL. V lost 1 base and J lost 2; bases outside the gene matches: 13. DNA of the CDR3: TGCGCCAGCAGCCAAGCCGCGGGTACGGGAGGGATCGCCTACGAGCAGTACTTC. Protein product: CASSQAAGTGGIAYEQYF.

This clone was recorded once. V gene TRBV27 combines with J gene TRBJ2-7; TRBD2 agrees at 11 bases. V was pared by 4 bases and J by 7 bases, with 12 bases of the junction left unmatched. Germline lookup yields CDR1 MNHEY and CDR2 SMNVEV (reference sequence). This CDR3 region has 16 residues. The CDR3 region is CASSSLLEGLAAEQYF. CDR3 DNA: TGTGCCAGCAGTTCCTTGTTGGAGGGACTAGCGGCAGAGCAGTACTTC.

The chain couples TRBV7-2 to TRBJ2-7; D could derive from TRBD1 or TRBD2 (5 bases each). The CDR3 extends over 17 amino acids. V lost 0 bases and J lost 4, with 19 bases in between. In germline, CDR1 is SGHTA, CDR2 FQGNSA. The CDR3 spells CASSLARRGMDPYEQYF. CDR3 in DNA: TGTGCCAGCAGCTTAGCAAGACGGGGCATGGATCCTTACGAGCAGTACTTC.

This clone was counted a few times. The chain uses TRBV11-2 and TRBJ1-1; D unresolved. The CDR3 is made up of 14 amino acids. CDR1 and CDR2 (germline): SGHAT, FQNNGV. V shed 1 base and J shed 1 base, with 7 bases lying between them. The CDR3 DNA reads TGTGCCAGCAGCTTAGGGAGCAAGAACACTGAAGCTTTCTTT. This gives the protein CASSLGSKNTEAFF. Full variable domain (outside the CDR3, taken from reference TRBV11-2 and TRBJ1-1): EAGVAQSPRYKIIEKRQSVAFWCNPISGHATLYWYQQILGQGPKLLIQFQNNGVVDDSQLPKDRFSAERLKGVDSTLKIQPAKLEDSAVYLCASSLGSKNTEAFFGQGTRLTVV.

The CDR3 DNA is TGTGCCAGCAGCTCGACCAGCCTCGAGCAGTACTTC. Its translation: CASSSTSLEQYF. The chain combines TRBV28 with TRBJ2-7; no definite D call. The CDR3 totals 12 residues. The germline V and J ends were trimmed by 6 bases and 6 bases, with 12 bases remaining between them. Germline V gives CDR1 MDHEN, CDR2 SYDVKM. Drawing the rest from reference TRBV28 and TRBJ2-7, the complete variable domain is DVKVTQSSRYLVKRTGEKVFLECVQDMDHENMFWYRQDPGLGLRLIYFSYDVKMKEKGDIPEGYSVSREKKERFSLILESASTNQTSMYLCASSSTSLEQYFGPGTRLTVT.

The chain employs TRBV5-6 and TRBJ2-3; the match to TRBD2 covers 16 bases. This CDR3 has 18 residues. Germline-derived CDR1 and CDR2 are SGHDT and YYEEEE. The V gene end was trimmed by 3 bases and the J gene end by 1 base; junction bases not matched to a gene: 5. Here the CDR3 reads CASSSGTSGRARTDTQYF. The CDR3 nucleotides are TGTGCCAGCAGCTCTGGGACTAGCGGGAGGGCTCGCACAGATACGCAGTATTTT.

The chain combines TRBV18 with TRBJ1-1, with 8 bases aligning to TRBD1. The germline CDR1 and CDR2 sequences are KGHSH and LQKENI. The CDR3 totals 16 residues. Trimming at V came to 3 bases and at J to 4 bases, leaving 10 bases not matched to a gene. The CDR3 protein is CASSPKDRDKFTEAFF. The CDR3 DNA is TGTGCCAGCTCACCGAAGGACAGGGATAAGTTCACTGAAGCTTTCTTT.

This clone was picked up one time. The same CDR3 can be traced to other DNA sequences in this sample. The genes are TRBV27 and TRBJ1-1; a weak D match, TRBD1 (5 bases). The CDR3 sequence is 18 residues long. Germline CDR1 is MNHEY and CDR2 is SMNVEV (reference sequence). The V end was cut by 2 bases, the J end by 0 bases, with 19 bases between. The CDR3 spells CASSLAGDLGGLNTEAFF. CDR3 in DNA: TGTGCCAGCAGTTTAGCTGGGGACTTAGGTGGACTGAACACTGAAGCTTTCTTT.

The rearrangement links TRBV10-3 to TRBJ2-1; 8 nucleotides align to TRBD2. Unmatched junction bases numbered 13, after V lost 5 bases and J lost 10 bases. Germline values: CDR1 ENHRY, CDR2 SYGVKD. CDR3 length: 15 residues. The CDR3 DNA reads TGTGCCATCAGTCGGGGGGGGCCTAACGACTGGGAGCAGTTCTTC. This codes for CAISRGGPNDWEQFF.

The chain uses TRBV20-1 and TRBJ2-5; D may match TRBD1 or TRBD2 (5 bases each). Per germline, CDR1 DFQATT and CDR2 SNEGSKA (reference sequence). V gave up 1 base and J gave up 10 bases, with 10 bases separating them. The CDR3 is made up of 11 amino acids. CDR3 bases: TGCAGTGCTAGAGGGTGGGACGTCCAGTACTTC. It specifies CSARGWDVQYF.

The chain joins TRBV7-8 to TRBJ2-7; 8 positions match TRBD2. Germline loops: CDR1 SGHVS, CDR2 FQNEAQ. The J segment lost 2 bases and the V segment lost 2 bases, leaving 8 bases of the junction unmatched. This CDR3 comprises 16 residues. The CDR3 is CASSLKGTSVPYEQYF. In nucleotides, the CDR3 is TGTGCCAGCAGCTTAAAGGGGACTAGTGTTCCCTACGAGCAGTACTTC. The whole variable domain, remainder taken from reference TRBV7-8 and TRBJ2-7, is GAGVSQSPRYKVAKRGQDVALRCDPISGHVSLFWYQQALGQGPEFLTYFQNEAQLDKSGLPSDRFFAERPEGSVSTLKIQRTQQEDSAVYLCASSLKGTSVPYEQYFGPGTRLTVT.

The rearrangement uses TRBV5-1 and TRBJ2-7, with 14 bases lining up with TRBD2. The CDR3 is made up of 16 amino acids. After removal of 2 bases from V and 4 bases from J, the junction contained 5 bases not matched to a gene. Germline CDR1 reads SGHRS; CDR2 reads YFSETQ. In DNA form, the CDR3 reads TGCGCCAGCAGCTTCAGACTAGCGGGAGGGGGGTACGAGCAGTACTTC. This codes for CASSFRLAGGGYEQYF. The whole variable domain, filled in from reference TRBV5-1 and TRBJ2-7, reads KAGVTQTPRYLIKTRGQQVTLSCSPISGHRSVSWYQQTPGQGLQFLFEYFSETQRNKGNFPGRFSGRQFSNSRSEMNVSTLELGDSALYLCASSFRLAGGGYEQYFGPGTRLTVT.

The chain joins TRBV5-4 to TRBJ1-3; 8 bases align to TRBD1. Trimming at V came to 4 bases and at J to 2 bases, leaving 8 bases not matched to a gene. The CDR3 runs to 16 residues. Germline lookup yields CDR1 SGHNT and CDR2 YYREEE (reference sequence). The DNA of the CDR3 is TGTGCCAGCAGCGCGGGGGACAGGTCAACTGGAAACACCATATATTTT. Amino acids: CASSAGDRSTGNTIYF. The full variable domain, its missing parts supplied by reference TRBV5-4 and TRBJ1-3, is ETGVTQSPTHLIKTRGQQVTLRCSSQSGHNTVSWYQQALGQGPQFIFQYYREEENGRGNFPPRFSGLQFPNYSSELNVNALELDDSALYLCASSAGDRSTGNTIYFGEGSWLTVV.

The chain recombines TRBV9 with TRBJ2-3; D gene unclear. CDR1 is SGDLS, CDR2 YYNGEE, per germline. V lost 0 bases and J 0 bases, leaving 8 bases between the germline ends. CDR3 size: 15 residues. CDR3 protein: CASSVGHLSTDTQYF. The DNA for the CDR3 is TGTGCCAGCAGCGTAGGTCATCTGAGCACAGATACGCAGTATTTT.

CDR3 DNA sequence: TGTGCCAGCAGTTACCCCGGGCGAGGGGCGAACACCGGGGAGCTGTTTTTT. Amino acids: CASSYPGRGANTGELFF. The chain has TRBV28 and TRBJ2-2, with D perhaps assigned TRBD1 or TRBD2 (5 bases each). Per germline, CDR1 MDHEN and CDR2 SYDVKM. The CDR3 totals 17 residues. Trimming stripped 4 bases from V and 0 bases from J, with 15 bases between.

Note on this clone: Its ends do not fully match the called genes, so a read error is possible. The V and J genes are TRBV27 and TRBJ2-7; the match to TRBD2 covers 7 bases. The CDR3 consists of 14 residues. Germline V CDR1 and CDR2: MNHEY, SMNVEV (reference sequence). The CDR3 reads CASSCGRASDEQYF. The DNA of the CDR3 is TGTGCCAGCAGTTGTGGGAGGGCCTCCGACGAGCAGTACTTC.

The rearrangement uses TRBV7-2 and TRBJ2-7; D ambiguous. Trimming left V 4 bases short and J 3 bases short, with 10 bases between. Germline CDR1 and CDR2: SGHTA and FQGNSA. The CDR3 extends over 13 amino acids. The chain's CDR3 is CASSSYWGYEQYF. The CDR3 DNA sequence: TGTGCCAGCAGCTCGTATTGGGGCTACGAGCAGTACTTC.

The gene calls are TRBV30 and TRBJ1-5, with 9 bases that match TRBD1. CDR3 length equals 15 residues. Germline CDR1 reads GTSNPN; CDR2 reads SVGIG (reference sequence). With 5 bases clipped from V and 2 bases from J, the junction kept 7 bases outside the gene matches. CDR3 protein: CAWAEDRGGNQPQHF. CDR3 in DNA: TGTGCCTGGGCGGAGGACAGGGGAGGCAATCAGCCCCAGCATTTT.

Comment on this clone: At the DNA level, this CDR3 is encoded by other sequences in the same sample as well. This chain uses TRBV27 with TRBJ2-2, with 8 bases lining up with TRBD1. The germline gives CDR1 MNHEY, CDR2 SMNVEV (reference sequence). This CDR3 region has 16 residues. V was pared by 3 bases and J by 5 bases, with 8 bases of the junction left unmatched. The CDR3 DNA sequence: TGTGCCAGCAGTTTTAAGGACAGGGTGGGAACCGGGGAGCTGTTTTTT. This codes for CASSFKDRVGTGELFF.

The chain joins TRBV7-2 to TRBJ1-2, with D hard to call. CDR1 SGHTA and CDR2 FQGNSA come from the germline V gene. The CDR3 has 16 residues. V lost 1 base and J 4 bases, leaving 16 bases between the germline ends. CDR3 in amino acids: CASSLGIGGEAYGYTF. CDR3 DNA: TGTGCCAGCAGCTTAGGAATCGGCGGGGAGGCCTATGGCTACACCTTC.

The rearrangement joins TRBV5-1 to TRBJ2-7; D is possibly TRBD2 (5 bases). The V and J ends lost 2 bases and 2 bases respectively, with 14 bases between them. Germline values: CDR1 SGHRS, CDR2 YFSETQ. The CDR3 is 15 amino acids. The chain's CDR3 is CASSLKASKTYEQYF. CDR3 nucleotide sequence: TGCGCCAGCAGCTTAAAAGCTAGCAAAACCTACGAGCAGTACTTC.

V usage is TRBV6-5 and J usage is TRBJ1-2, with 8 bases aligning to TRBD1. There are 14 residues in the CDR3. V shed 5 bases and J 4 bases; nucleotides not matched to a gene: 6. Germline V gene data show CDR1 as MNHEY and CDR2 as SVGAGI. The chain's CDR3 is CASSAQGVGYGYTF. The CDR3 DNA is TGTGCCAGCAGTGCACAGGGGGTTGGCTATGGCTACACCTTC.

The genes are TRBV12-5 and TRBJ2-1; D perhaps matches TRBD1 (5 bases). Germline-derived CDR1 and CDR2 are LGHNT and FRNRAP. V shed 0 bases and J shed 1 base, with 7 bases lying between them. The CDR3 is 15 amino acids. As DNA, the CDR3 is TGTGCTAGTGGTTTGGTACAGGAGTCCTACAATGAGCAGTTCTTC. Its protein product is CASGLVQESYNEQFF. The full variable domain, completed using reference TRBV12-5 and TRBJ2-1, is DARVTQTPRHKVTEMGQEVTMRCQPILGHNTVFWYRQTMMQGLELLAYFRNRAPLDDSGMPKDRFSAEMPDATLATLKIQPSEPRDSAVYFCASGLVQESYNEQFFGPGTRLTVL.